This TCR beta chain was sequenced in a study of blood T cells in healthy people across ages. V shed 4 bases, J shed 4 bases, and the junction held 5 bases outside the gene matches. The germline V gene has CDR1 SGHRS and CDR2 YFSETQ. CDR3 size: 14 residues. The second PCR ran about 6 to 12 cycles with a sample-barcoded 5' primer and J-beta primers. TCRdb processed the 5' RACE reads anew with MiXCR; each CDR3 protein has one entry. The sample holds some 760,000 distinct CDR3 sequences; roughly 25% are singletons and the top ten take under 9.5%. The data also belong to a second study, concerning T cells of mothers and their children.

The sample was blood. The receptor was isolated from a boy between 10 and 17 years old in good health. This chain links TRBV5-1 with TRBJ1-1; the match to TRBD1 covers 9 bases. This CDR3 reads CASSPRTGATEAFF. The CDR3, as DNA: TGCGCCAGCAGCCCGCGGACAGGGGCCACTGAAGCTTTCTTT.